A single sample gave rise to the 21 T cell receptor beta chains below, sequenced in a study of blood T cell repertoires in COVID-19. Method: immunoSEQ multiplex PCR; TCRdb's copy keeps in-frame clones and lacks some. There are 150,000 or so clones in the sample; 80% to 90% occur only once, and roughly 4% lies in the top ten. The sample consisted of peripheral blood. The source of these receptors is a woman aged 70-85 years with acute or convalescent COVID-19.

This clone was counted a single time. The CDR3 DNA reads TGTGCCAGCAGCTTTTCAGGGAACACTGAAGCTTTCTTT. Translating it yields CASSFSGNTEAFF. The J gene is TRBJ1-1, the V gene TRBV11-3; D gene ambiguous. The V end lost 3 bases, the J end lost 1 base, and 6 bases lay between the germline ends. Germline loops: CDR1 SGHNT, CDR2 YENEEA. There are 13 residues in the CDR3.

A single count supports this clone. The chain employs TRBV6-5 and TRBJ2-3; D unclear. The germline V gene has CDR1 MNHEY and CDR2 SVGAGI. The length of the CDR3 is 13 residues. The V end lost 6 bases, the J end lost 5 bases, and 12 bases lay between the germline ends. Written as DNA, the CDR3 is TGTGCCAGCAGGGGCCCAGCCGGAGATACGCAGTATTTT. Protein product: CASRGPAGDTQYF.

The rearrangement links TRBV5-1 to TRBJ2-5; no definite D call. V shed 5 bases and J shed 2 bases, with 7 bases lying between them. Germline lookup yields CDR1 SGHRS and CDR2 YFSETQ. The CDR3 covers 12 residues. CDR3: CASRAQQETQYF. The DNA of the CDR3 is TGCGCCAGCAGGGCTCAGCAAGAGACCCAGTACTTC. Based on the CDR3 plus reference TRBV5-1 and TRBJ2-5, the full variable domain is KAGVTQTPRYLIKTRGQQVTLSCSPISGHRSVSWYQQTPGQGLQFLFEYFSETQRNKGNFPGRFSGRQFSNSRSEMNVSTLELGDSALYLCASRAQQETQYFGPGTRLLVL.

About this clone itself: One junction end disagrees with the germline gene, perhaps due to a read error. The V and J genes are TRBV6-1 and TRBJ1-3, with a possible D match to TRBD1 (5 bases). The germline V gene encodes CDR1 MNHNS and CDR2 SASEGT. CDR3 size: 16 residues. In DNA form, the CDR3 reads TGTGCCAGCACTGAATATATCAGGGTCTCCGGAAACACCATATATTTT. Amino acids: CASTEYIRVSGNTIYF.

Here the CDR3 reads CAISRGQGEDNSPLHF. Written as DNA, the CDR3 is TGTGCCATCAGTCGAGGACAGGGTGAGGATAATTCACCCCTCCACTTT. V gene TRBV10-3 combines with J gene TRBJ1-6; the match to TRBD1 covers 8 bases. CDR3 length: 16 amino acids. J lost 5 bases, V lost 5 bases, and 8 bases had no gene match. Looked up from germline, CDR1 is ENHRY and CDR2 is SYGVKD.

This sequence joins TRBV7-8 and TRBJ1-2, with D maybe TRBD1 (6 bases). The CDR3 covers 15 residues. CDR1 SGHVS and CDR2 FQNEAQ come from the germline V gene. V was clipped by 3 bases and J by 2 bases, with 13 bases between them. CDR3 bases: TGTGCCAGCAGCTTTTCTACGGGACAAAACTATGGCTACACCTTC. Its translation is CASSFSTGQNYGYTF.

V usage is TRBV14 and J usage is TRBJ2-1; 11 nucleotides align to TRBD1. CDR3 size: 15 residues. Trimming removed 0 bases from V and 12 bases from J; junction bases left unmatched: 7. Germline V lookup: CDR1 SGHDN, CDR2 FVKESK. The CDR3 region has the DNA TGTGCCAGCAGCCAAGATGGGACAGGGGGTATAGGGCAGTTCTTC. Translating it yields CASSQDGTGGIGQFF. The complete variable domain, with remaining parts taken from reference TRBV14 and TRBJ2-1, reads EAGVTQFPSHSVIEKGQTVTLRCDPISGHDNLYWYRRVMGKEIKFLLHFVKESKQDESGMPNNRFLAERTGGTYSTLKVQPAELEDSGVYFCASSQDGTGGIGQFFGPGTRLTVL.

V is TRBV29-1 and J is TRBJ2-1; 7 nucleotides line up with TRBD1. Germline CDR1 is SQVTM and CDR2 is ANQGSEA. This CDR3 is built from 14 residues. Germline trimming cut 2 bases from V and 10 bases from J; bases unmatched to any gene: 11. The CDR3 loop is CSVERGPGIREQFF. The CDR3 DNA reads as TGCAGCGTTGAAAGGGGGCCCGGAATACGCGAGCAGTTCTTC.

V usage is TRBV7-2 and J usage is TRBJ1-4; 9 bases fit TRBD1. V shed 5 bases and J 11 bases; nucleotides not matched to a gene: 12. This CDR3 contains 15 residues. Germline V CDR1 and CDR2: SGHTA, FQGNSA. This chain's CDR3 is CASSLGDRDYGKLFF. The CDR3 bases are TGTGCCAGCAGCCTAGGGGACAGGGACTACGGGAAACTGTTTTTT. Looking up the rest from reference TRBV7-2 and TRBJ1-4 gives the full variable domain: GAGVSQSPSNKVTEKGKDVELRCDPISGHTALYWYRQSLGQGLEFLIYFQGNSAPDKSGLPSDRFSAERTGGSVSTLTIQRTQQEDSAVYLCASSLGDRDYGKLFFGSGTQLSVL.

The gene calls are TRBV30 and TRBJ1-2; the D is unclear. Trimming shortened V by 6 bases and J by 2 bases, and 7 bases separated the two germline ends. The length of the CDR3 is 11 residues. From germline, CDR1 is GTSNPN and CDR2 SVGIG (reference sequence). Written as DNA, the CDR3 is TGTGCCTGCATGGGCAACTATGGCTACACCTTC. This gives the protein CACMGNYGYTF.

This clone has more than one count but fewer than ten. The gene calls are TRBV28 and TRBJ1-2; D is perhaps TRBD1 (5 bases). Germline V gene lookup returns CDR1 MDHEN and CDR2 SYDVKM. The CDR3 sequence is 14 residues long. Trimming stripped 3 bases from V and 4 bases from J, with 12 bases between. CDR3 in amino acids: CASSFSTEVYGYTF. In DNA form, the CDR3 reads TGTGCCAGCAGTTTCTCGACAGAAGTCTATGGCTACACCTTC.

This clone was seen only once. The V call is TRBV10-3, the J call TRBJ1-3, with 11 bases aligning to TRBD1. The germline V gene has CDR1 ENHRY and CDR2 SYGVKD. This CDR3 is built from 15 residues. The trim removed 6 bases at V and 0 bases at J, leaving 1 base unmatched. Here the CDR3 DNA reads TGTGCCATCAGGGGACAGGGGGGCTCTGGAAACACCATATATTTT. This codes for CAIRGQGGSGNTIYF.

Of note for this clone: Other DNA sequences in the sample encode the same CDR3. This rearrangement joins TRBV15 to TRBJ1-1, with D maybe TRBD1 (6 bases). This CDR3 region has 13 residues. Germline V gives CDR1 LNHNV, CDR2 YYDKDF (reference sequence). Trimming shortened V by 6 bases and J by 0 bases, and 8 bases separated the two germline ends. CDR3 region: CATSNRVNTEAFF. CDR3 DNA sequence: TGTGCCACCAGTAACAGGGTGAACACTGAAGCTTTCTTT.

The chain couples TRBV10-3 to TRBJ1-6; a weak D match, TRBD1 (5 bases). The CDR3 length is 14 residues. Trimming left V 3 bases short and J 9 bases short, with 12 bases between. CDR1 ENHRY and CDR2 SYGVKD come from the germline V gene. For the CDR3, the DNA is TGTGCCATCAGTGACCCTAGGGGCGGTTCACCCCTCCACTTT. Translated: CAISDPRGGSPLHF.

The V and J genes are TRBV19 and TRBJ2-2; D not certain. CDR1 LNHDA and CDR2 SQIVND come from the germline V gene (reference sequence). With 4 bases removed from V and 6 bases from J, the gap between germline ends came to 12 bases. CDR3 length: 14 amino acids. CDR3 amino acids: CASSTEVASGELFF. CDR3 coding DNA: TGTGCCAGTAGTACAGAGGTAGCTTCCGGGGAGCTGTTTTTT.

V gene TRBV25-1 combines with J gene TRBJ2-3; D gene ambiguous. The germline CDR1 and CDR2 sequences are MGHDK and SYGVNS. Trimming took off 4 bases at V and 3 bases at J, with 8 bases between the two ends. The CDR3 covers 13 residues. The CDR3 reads CASSATGTDTQYF. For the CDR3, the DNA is TGTGCCAGCAGTGCTACGGGTACAGATACGCAGTATTTT.

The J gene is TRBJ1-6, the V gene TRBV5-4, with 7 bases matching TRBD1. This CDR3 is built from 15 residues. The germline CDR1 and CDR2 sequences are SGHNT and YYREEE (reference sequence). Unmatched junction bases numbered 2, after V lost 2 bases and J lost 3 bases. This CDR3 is CASSFDRDYNSPLHF. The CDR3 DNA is TGTGCCAGCAGCTTCGACAGGGACTATAATTCACCCCTCCACTTT.

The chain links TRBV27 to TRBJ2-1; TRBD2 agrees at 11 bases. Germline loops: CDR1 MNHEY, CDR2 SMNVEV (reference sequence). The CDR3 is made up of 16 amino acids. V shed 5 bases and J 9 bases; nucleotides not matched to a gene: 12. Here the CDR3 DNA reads TGTGCCAGCAGTAGAGGTAGCGGGGGGGCCGGGGTTGAGCAGTTCTTC. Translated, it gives CASSRGSGGAGVEQFF.

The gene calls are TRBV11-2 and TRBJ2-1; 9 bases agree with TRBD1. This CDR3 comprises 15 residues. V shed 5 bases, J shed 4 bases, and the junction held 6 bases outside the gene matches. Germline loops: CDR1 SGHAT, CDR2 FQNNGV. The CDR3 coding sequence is TGTGCCAGCAGCCAAACAGGGGGCGGGTACAATGAGCAGTTCTTC. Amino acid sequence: CASSQTGGGYNEQFF.

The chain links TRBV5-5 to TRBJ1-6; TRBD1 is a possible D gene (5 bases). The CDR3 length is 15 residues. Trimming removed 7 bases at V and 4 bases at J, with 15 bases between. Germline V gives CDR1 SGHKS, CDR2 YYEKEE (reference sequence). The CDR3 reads CASHPVGGYNSPLHF. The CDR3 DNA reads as TGTGCCAGCCACCCCGTGGGGGGATATAATTCACCCCTCCACTTT. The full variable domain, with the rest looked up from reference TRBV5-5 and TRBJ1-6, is DAGVTQSPTHLIKTRGQQVTLRCSPISGHKSVSWYQQVLGQGPQFIFQYYEKEERGRGNFPDRFSARQFPNYSSELNVNALLLGDSALYLCASHPVGGYNSPLHFGNGTRLTVT.

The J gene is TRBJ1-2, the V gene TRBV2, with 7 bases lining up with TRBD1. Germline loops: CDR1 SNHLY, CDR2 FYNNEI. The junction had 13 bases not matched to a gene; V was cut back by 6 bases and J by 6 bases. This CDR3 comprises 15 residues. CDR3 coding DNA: TGTGCCAGCAGAAGACTGAACAGGGGAAGGGATGGCTACACCTTC. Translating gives CASRRLNRGRDGYTF.